These T cell receptor beta chains were read from a single sample in a study of T cell responses to AZD1222 COVID-19 vaccine. TCRdb's copy holds only in-frame clones and misses some; the assay was immunoSEQ multiplex PCR. This sample has about 59,000 clones, with about 91% found just once. The source material was peripheral blood, sampled 28 days after the second AZD1222 dose. The receptor source for this set is an adult who received the AZD1222 COVID-19 vaccine. Each CDR3 is given with its conserved first and last residue. The D gene is left open where the match is weak. Size is stated for part of the rows, as once, few or many counts, or as a class when the clone is expanded.

V gene,J gene,D gene,clone size,CDR3 protein,CDR3 DNA
TRBV6-6,TRBJ1-1,NA,NA,CASSYRRENTEAFF,TGTGCCAGCAGTTACAGAAGGGAGAACACTGAAGCTTTCTTT
TRBV28,TRBJ1-5,NA,NA,CASSLPNPSGNQPQHF,TGTGCCAGCAGTTTGCCTAACCCAAGTGGCAATCAGCCCCAGCATTTT
TRBV28,TRBJ2-7,NA,NA,CALGDGDSYEQYF,TGTGCCCTTGGGGATGGAGATTCATACGAGCAGTACTTC
TRBV6-5,TRBJ1-4,TRBD1,NA,CASRGTGGSREKLFF,TGTGCCAGCAGGGGGACAGGGGGCTCTCGGGAAAAACTGTTTTTT
TRBV9,TRBJ1-4,NA,NA,CASSVAPGAEEKLFF,TGTGCCAGCAGCGTAGCGCCCGGGGCTGAAGAAAAACTGTTTTTT
TRBV6-6,TRBJ1-5,NA,NA,CASSNRGGNQPQHF,TGTGCCAGCAGTAACCGGGGTGGCAATCAGCCCCAGCATTTT
TRBV7-2,TRBJ2-1,TRBD2,NA,CASSRRLADSYNEQFF,TGTGCCAGCAGCAGGAGACTAGCGGACTCCTACAATGAGCAGTTCTTC
TRBV6-1,TRBJ2-3,NA,NA,CASSEGGTGGLSTDTQYF,TGTGCCAGCAGTGAAGGGGGAACGGGGGGCCTTAGCACAGATACGCAGTATTTT
TRBV2,TRBJ2-7,NA,NA,CASRWETQHYEQYF,TGTGCCAGCAGGTGGGAGACACAACATTACGAGCAGTACTTC
TRBV7-2,TRBJ2-4,NA,NA,CASSLAAQNIQYF,TGTGCCAGCAGCTTAGCAGCCCAAAACATTCAGTACTTC
TRBV7-2,TRBJ2-7,NA,NA,CASSLRITYEQYF,TGTGCCAGCAGCTTACGGATAACCTACGAGCAGTACTTC
TRBV30,TRBJ2-5,NA,NA,CAWDDGDGTQYF,TGTGCCTGGGATGACGGGGACGGGACCCAGTACTTC
TRBV6-6,TRBJ2-3,TRBD2,NA,CASSPGLARSTDTQYF,TGTGCCAGCAGCCCCGGACTAGCGAGAAGCACAGATACGCAGTATTTT
TRBV3-1/TRBV3-2,TRBJ1-2,NA,NA,CASSQDLRSGVGYGYTF,TGTGCCAGCAGCCAAGATCTCCGGTCAGGGGTTGGCTATGGCTACACCTTC
TRBV9,TRBJ2-5,TRBD1,NA,CASSVGTGQETQYF,TGTGCCAGCAGCGTTGGGACAGGGCAAGAGACCCAGTACTTC
TRBV2,TRBJ2-3,TRBD2,NA,CASSRSQIGLAGGDTQYF,TGTGCCAGCAGCCGGAGCCAAATAGGACTAGCGGGTGGAGATACGCAGTATTTT
TRBV14,TRBJ2-5,NA,once,CASSHPGPYVETQYF,TGTGCCAGCAGCCATCCGGGACCCTACGTAGAGACCCAGTACTTC
TRBV14,TRBJ1-2,NA,NA,CASSQERNRIYGYTF,TGTGCCAGCAGCCAAGAAAGGAACAGAATTTATGGCTACACCTTC